Each of the 32 T cell receptor beta chains below was sequenced from the same sample in a study of blood T cell repertoires in COVID-19. Libraries were prepared by immunoSEQ multiplex PCR; TCRdb keeps only in-frame clonotypes and omits some of them. The table lists about 230,000 clones, 81% of them singletons, with about 8% in the top ten. Material: peripheral blood. All receptors derive from an elderly woman with acute or convalescent COVID-19.

V usage is TRBV27 and J usage is TRBJ2-2; 8 nucleotides agree with TRBD1. This CDR3 is 16 amino acids long. Trimming at V came to 7 bases and at J to 3 bases, leaving 10 bases not matched to a gene. Germline V gives CDR1 MNHEY, CDR2 SMNVEV (reference sequence). CDR3 bases: TGTGCCAGCACCCCAAGGCAGGGGGCGTACACCGGGGAGCTGTTTTTT. Its translation: CASTPRQGAYTGELFF.

This clone came up once. V gene TRBV7-2 combines with J gene TRBJ2-7; D gene ambiguous. V dropped 0 bases and J dropped 0 bases, with 6 bases sitting between them. Germline V gene lookup returns CDR1 SGHTA and CDR2 FQGNSA. The CDR3 is 14 amino acids. The CDR3 DNA follows: TGTGCCAGCAGCTTAGCGACACTCTCCTACGAGCAGTACTTC. Residues: CASSLATLSYEQYF.

This clone occurred once. V gene TRBV6-1 combines with J gene TRBJ1-1; 9 nucleotides line up with TRBD1. Germline CDR1 reads MNHNS; CDR2 reads SASEGT. With V trimmed by 4 bases and J by 1 base, 7 bases remained unmatched. The CDR3 runs to 16 residues. This CDR3 reads CASSGSPGQGNTEAFF. The CDR3 bases are TGTGCCAGCAGTGGTTCCCCGGGACAGGGGAACACTGAAGCTTTCTTT.

V usage is TRBV3-1 (or the pseudogene TRBV3-2) and J usage is TRBJ2-1, with D perhaps matching TRBD1 (5 bases). V gave up 8 bases and J gave up 4 bases, with 18 bases separating them. The CDR3 covers 15 residues. Germline V CDR1 and CDR2: LGHDT, YNNKEL (reference sequence). CDR3: CASAVGGAEYNEQFF. The CDR3, as DNA: TGTGCCAGCGCGGTAGGTGGGGCGGAGTACAATGAGCAGTTCTTC.

J is TRBJ2-2 and V is TRBV11-2; D gene unclear. Per the germline V gene, CDR1 is SGHAT and CDR2 is FQNNGV. CDR3 length: 15 residues. V gave up 2 bases and J gave up 0 bases, with 7 bases separating them. The CDR3 loop is CASSLNPANTGELFF. Here the CDR3 DNA reads TGTGCCAGCAGCTTAAATCCGGCGAACACCGGGGAGCTGTTTTTT.

This sequence joins TRBV19 and TRBJ1-6, with D uncertain. Trimming removed 3 bases from V and 6 bases from J, with 15 bases in between. Germline V CDR1 and CDR2: LNHDA, SQIVND (reference sequence). The CDR3 runs 16 residues. The CDR3 sequence: CASSMNSPASNSPLHF. The CDR3 DNA reads TGTGCCAGTAGTATGAACTCCCCCGCTAGTAATTCACCCCTCCACTTT.

This chain links TRBV10-3 with TRBJ1-1; TRBD1 matches 7 bases. J was trimmed by 1 base and V by 4 bases; bases with no gene match: 3. CDR1 and CDR2 from the germline V gene are ENHRY and SYGVKD. The CDR3 totals 14 residues. This CDR3 reads CAISARTGNTEAFF. The DNA of the CDR3 is TGTGCCATCAGTGCAAGGACAGGGAACACTGAAGCTTTCTTT.

The table lists this clone with a few counts. This chain uses TRBV10-2 with TRBJ1-6, with D possibly TRBD1 on 6 matching bases. V dropped 2 bases and J dropped 6 bases, with 8 bases sitting between them. The CDR3 has 14 residues. Germline CDR1 reads WSHSY; CDR2 reads SAAADI. The CDR3 DNA reads as TGCGCCAGCAGTGAGGACAGGAGTAATTCACCCCTCCACTTT. It codes for CASSEDRSNSPLHF.

The J gene is TRBJ2-7, the V gene TRBV7-8; 7 bases are shared with TRBD1. Germline CDR1 and CDR2: SGHVS and FQNEAQ. Losses at the gene ends were 1 base for V and 6 bases for J; bases not matched to a gene: 12. This CDR3 contains 16 residues. The CDR3 DNA is TGTGCCAGCAGCTTAGATCACGGCAGGGGGTGGGGCGAGCAGTACTTC. Protein: CASSLDHGRGWGEQYF.

In its sample, this clone was seen once. The V call is TRBV5-1, the J call TRBJ2-1; 9 positions match TRBD2. The CDR3 is 15 residues long. Germline trimming cut 2 bases from V and 7 bases from J; bases unmatched to any gene: 7. Looked up from germline, CDR1 is SGHRS and CDR2 is YFSETQ. CDR3 protein: CASSLLAGTGNEQFF. Here the CDR3 DNA reads TGCGCCAGCAGCTTACTAGCGGGTACAGGGAATGAGCAGTTCTTC.

Note on this clone: This CDR3 is also generated by other DNA sequences in the sample. V gene TRBV5-1 combines with J gene TRBJ2-3; maybe TRBD1 (6 bases). Germline CDR1 reads SGHRS; CDR2 reads YFSETQ. V was trimmed by 0 bases and J by 1 base, leaving 6 bases between them. CDR3 length equals 14 residues. Here the CDR3 reads CASSLEGGTDTQYF. DNA for the CDR3: TGCGCCAGCAGCTTGGAGGGGGGCACAGATACGCAGTATTTT.

The chain uses TRBV6-5 and TRBJ2-1, with 10 positions matching TRBD1. The germline gives CDR1 MNHEY, CDR2 SVGAGI. The V segment lost 3 bases and the J segment 9 bases; nucleotides outside the gene matches: 8. CDR3 length: 15 residues. The CDR3 protein is CASSYPTGGTGEQFF. Written as DNA, the CDR3 is TGTGCCAGCAGTTATCCGACAGGGGGCACGGGTGAGCAGTTCTTC.

The V call is TRBV6-5, the J call TRBJ2-3, with TRBD2 matching over 8 bases. Trimming took 9 bases from V and 4 from J; bases not matched to a gene: 12. Germline-derived CDR1 and CDR2 are MNHEY and SVGAGI. The CDR3 consists of 15 residues. The CDR3 sequence: CASTKAGGFPDTQYF. The CDR3 nucleotides read TGTGCCAGTACCAAGGCGGGAGGTTTCCCAGATACGCAGTATTTT.

The V call is TRBV12-3 or TRBV12-4, the J call TRBJ1-3; D is possibly TRBD1 (5 bases). The CDR3 contains 13 residues. V was pared by 4 bases and J by 4 bases, with 8 bases between. CDR3 sequence reads: CASSSGWGNTIYF. The CDR3 coding sequence is TGTGCCAGCAGTTCAGGGTGGGGAAACACCATATATTTT.

The chain recombines TRBV27 with TRBJ2-5; TRBD1 might be the D (6 bases). Germline values: CDR1 MNHEY, CDR2 SMNVEV (reference sequence). The V end was cut by 5 bases, the J end by 3 bases, with 13 bases between. This CDR3 spans 14 amino acids. The chain's CDR3 is CASSPRTEKETQYF. In nucleotides, the CDR3 is TGTGCCAGCAGTCCGCGGACAGAAAAAGAGACCCAGTACTTC.

The chain links TRBV19 to TRBJ2-3; 12 bases line up with TRBD2. V lost 4 bases, J lost 5 bases, and 7 bases stayed unmatched. The CDR3 length is 16 residues. From germline, CDR1 is LNHDA and CDR2 SQIVND (reference sequence). As DNA, the CDR3 is TGTGCCAGTAGTAACACCGGGACTAGCGGGTTAGATACGCAGTATTTT. Its translation: CASSNTGTSGLDTQYF.

This sequence joins TRBV2 and TRBJ1-6, with 9 bases matching TRBD1. CDR3 length equals 15 residues. Germline assignment: CDR1 SNHLY and CDR2 FYNNEI. V shed 6 bases, J shed 3 bases, and the junction held 3 bases outside the gene matches. In nucleotides, the CDR3 is TGTGCCAGCAGGCCGGACAGGGGCTATAATTCACCCCTCCACTTT. Its translation: CASRPDRGYNSPLHF.

This rearrangement joins TRBV2 to TRBJ2-3; 10 bases map to TRBD2. The trim removed 6 bases at V and 1 base at J, leaving 10 bases unmatched. This CDR3 has 17 amino acids. The V gene's germline CDR1 is SNHLY and CDR2 FYNNEI. The CDR3 DNA reads TGTGCCAGCAGGAAAGGGCTAGCGGGAGAGGGCACAGATACGCAGTATTTT. Encoded protein: CASRKGLAGEGTDTQYF.

The rearrangement joins TRBV5-5 to TRBJ1-2, with D hard to call. The ends were cut back, 0 bases at V and 4 bases at J, with 10 bases in the middle. Germline CDR1 is SGHKS and CDR2 is YYEKEE (reference sequence). This CDR3 is built from 14 residues. In nucleotides, the CDR3 is TGTGCCAGCAGCTTGGACATTTCCTCCTATGGCTACACCTTC. Protein product: CASSLDISSYGYTF.

The rearrangement joins TRBV10-3 to TRBJ2-1, with D tentatively TRBD1 (6 bases). Deletions cut 0 bases from V and 6 bases from J, with 9 bases between. Germline CDR1 and CDR2: ENHRY and SYGVKD. This CDR3 is built from 14 residues. The CDR3 region has the DNA TGTGCCATCAGTGAGTCGAACAGGGTCAATGAGCAGTTCTTC. It encodes CAISESNRVNEQFF.

The chain links TRBV7-9 to TRBJ1-4, with D perhaps TRBD1 (6 bases). CDR3 length equals 16 residues. The germline CDR1 and CDR2 sequences are SEHNR and FQNEAQ (reference sequence). V was clipped by 4 bases and J by 3 bases, with 15 bases between them. In nucleotides, the CDR3 is TGTGCCAGCAGCTCCCCCCTCGGACAGCCTAATGAAAAACTGTTTTTT. Residues: CASSSPLGQPNEKLFF.

The rearrangement uses TRBV6-5 and TRBJ1-1; D unresolved. Germline CDR1 reads MNHEY; CDR2 reads SVGAGI. Trimming cost V 6 bases and J 2 bases, with 13 bases left between them. CDR3 length equals 14 residues. This CDR3 reads CASRAVWQNTEAFF. The CDR3 DNA is TGTGCCAGCAGGGCGGTATGGCAAAACACTGAAGCTTTCTTT.

This clone was seen more than once but under ten times. The chain uses TRBV2 and TRBJ1-4; D might be TRBD1 (5 bases). CDR1 is SNHLY and CDR2 is FYNNEI in the germline V gene. The CDR3 spans 13 residues. Trimming shortened V by 10 bases and J by 8 bases, and 17 bases separated the two germline ends. The CDR3 loop reads CATRGGANEKLFF. Written as DNA, the CDR3 is TGTGCCACCCGAGGAGGGGCGAACGAAAAACTGTTTTTT. The full variable domain, with the rest looked up from reference TRBV2 and TRBJ1-4, is EPEVTQTPSHQVTQMGQEVILRCVPISNHLYFYWYRQILGQKVEFLVSFYNNEISEKSEIFDDQFSVERPDGSNFTLKIRSTKLEDSAMYFCATRGGANEKLFFGSGTQLSVL.

This clone turned up a few times. The rearrangement links TRBV6-5 to TRBJ1-2, with D possibly TRBD1 on 6 matching bases. The CDR3 is 13 residues long. Germline V lookup: CDR1 MNHEY, CDR2 SVGAGI. Trimming cost V 6 bases and J 7 bases, with 15 bases left between them. CDR3 amino acids: CASSQGQRSGYTF. CDR3 in DNA: TGTGCCAGCAGCCAGGGACAACGGAGTGGCTACACCTTC.

The chain has TRBV4-1 and TRBJ1-2; no clear D. The V end lost 0 bases, the J end lost 6 bases, and 14 bases lay between the germline ends. The germline CDR1 and CDR2 sequences are MGHRA and YSYEKL. The CDR3 spans 15 residues. This CDR3 is CASSQDPSLIDGYTF. In nucleotides, the CDR3 is TGCGCCAGCAGCCAAGATCCATCACTAATAGATGGCTACACCTTC.

This clone was counted once. The chain links TRBV7-2 to TRBJ1-1, with 10 bases matching TRBD1. V lost 5 bases and J lost 7; bases outside the gene matches: 10. The length of the CDR3 is 15 residues. CDR1 and CDR2 (germline): SGHTA, FQGNSA. The CDR3 nucleotides read TGTGCCAGCAGCCTAGACAGGGGGCGGGTTGTTGAAGCTTTCTTT. Encoded protein: CASSLDRGRVVEAFF. The full variable domain, completed using reference TRBV7-2 and TRBJ1-1, is GAGVSQSPSNKVTEKGKDVELRCDPISGHTALYWYRQSLGQGLEFLIYFQGNSAPDKSGLPSDRFSAERTGGSVSTLTIQRTQQEDSAVYLCASSLDRGRVVEAFFGQGTRLTVV.

The chain recombines TRBV12-3 or TRBV12-4 with TRBJ2-5; no definite D call. Trimming took 7 bases from V and 5 from J, leaving 14 bases between them. The CDR3 totals 13 residues. In DNA, the CDR3 is TGTGCCAGCACCTGGAGCTTCCGGGAGACCCAGTACTTC. This gives the protein CASTWSFRETQYF.

This rearrangement joins TRBV19 to TRBJ1-5; 7 positions match TRBD1. Trimming removed 7 bases from V and 1 base from J; junction bases left unmatched: 4. CDR3 size: 14 residues. Germline V lookup: CDR1 LNHDA, CDR2 SQIVND (reference sequence). The CDR3 loop is CASTMTGSNQPQHF. In DNA, the CDR3 is TGTGCCAGTACCATGACAGGGAGCAATCAGCCCCAGCATTTT. Variable domain in full (rest from reference TRBV19 and TRBJ1-5): DGGITQSPKYLFRKEGQNVTLSCEQNLNHDAMYWYRQDPGQGLRLIYYSQIVNDFQKGDIAEGYSVSREKKESFPLTVTSAQKNPTAFYLCASTMTGSNQPQHFGDGTRLSIL.

The rearrangement uses TRBV11-2 and TRBJ2-7, with a possible D match to TRBD1 (5 bases). The ends were cut back, 4 bases at V and 0 bases at J, with 16 bases in the middle. The CDR3 has 16 amino acids. Germline V CDR1 and CDR2: SGHAT, FQNNGV. CDR3 sequence reads: CASSSLRRASSYEQYF. In DNA, the CDR3 is TGTGCCAGCAGCTCCCTGCGCAGGGCGAGCTCCTACGAGCAGTACTTC.

The chain has TRBV5-1 and TRBJ1-1; possibly TRBD1 for D (5 bases). The germline CDR1 and CDR2 sequences are SGHRS and YFSETQ. Trimming took 2 bases from V and 5 from J, leaving 16 bases between them. The CDR3 has 15 amino acids. CDR3 residues: CASSFWGDRSTEAFF. The CDR3 region has the DNA TGCGCCAGCAGCTTCTGGGGGGACCGATCTACTGAAGCTTTCTTT.

The V call is TRBV15, the J call TRBJ1-2, with D maybe TRBD1 (6 bases). Germline-derived CDR1 and CDR2 are LNHNV and YYDKDF (reference sequence). V lost 0 bases and J lost 6, with 14 bases in between. This CDR3 comprises 15 residues. The CDR3 bases are TGTGCCACCAGCAGAGATCGGCAGGGGAGCGATGGCTACACCTTC. It yields the protein CATSRDRQGSDGYTF. Full variable domain (outside the CDR3, taken from reference TRBV15 and TRBJ1-2): DAMVIQNPRYQVTQFGKPVTLSCSQTLNHNVMYWYQQKSSQAPKLLFHYYDKDFNNEADTPDNFQSRRPNTSFCFLDIRSPGLGDTAMYLCATSRDRQGSDGYTFGSGTRLTVV.

This clone has only one observation. The chain links TRBV2 to TRBJ2-7; 9 bases agree with TRBD1. The CDR3 contains 14 residues. Looked up from germline, CDR1 is SNHLY and CDR2 is FYNNEI. V was pared by 2 bases and J by 4 bases, with 3 bases of the junction left unmatched. CDR3 in amino acids: CASSETGTGYEQYF. In nucleotides, the CDR3 is TGTGCCAGCAGTGAAACGGGGACAGGGTACGAGCAGTACTTC.